The clone carrying this TCR beta chain showed up just a few times. What it binds is unknown. Trimming at V came to 4 bases and at J to 5 bases, leaving 13 bases not matched to a gene. Germline V gene lookup returns CDR1 SGHRS and CDR2 YFSETQ. The CDR3 spans 18 residues. These data originate in a study of CD8 T cells in ankylosing spondylitis. Findings of the study overall: Enrichment of disease-linked clones was reportedly significant in matched ankylosing spondylitis synovial fluid. Typical of ankylosing spondylitis blood, it appeared, was a TCR beta motif of fewer than ten highly homologous variants.

Libraries for TCR beta were made by quantitative 5'-RACE with molecular barcodes. TCRdb re-analysed the 5' RACE reads in MiXCR, keeping a single row per CDR3 protein. The data show approximately 260,000 distinct CDR3 sequences, with roughly 18% seen just once and about a third held by the top ten. The sample taken for sequencing was blood, either unsorted or a sorted T cell fraction (not recorded which). The receptor's source is a male donor with ankylosing spondylitis or in good health (not recorded which). J is TRBJ2-5 and V is TRBV5-1, with 14 bases identical to TRBD2. The CDR3 loop is CASSKGLAGVNPTETQYF. The CDR3 DNA is TGCGCCAGCAGCAAGGGACTAGCGGGAGTCAACCCGACGGAGACCCAGTACTTC.